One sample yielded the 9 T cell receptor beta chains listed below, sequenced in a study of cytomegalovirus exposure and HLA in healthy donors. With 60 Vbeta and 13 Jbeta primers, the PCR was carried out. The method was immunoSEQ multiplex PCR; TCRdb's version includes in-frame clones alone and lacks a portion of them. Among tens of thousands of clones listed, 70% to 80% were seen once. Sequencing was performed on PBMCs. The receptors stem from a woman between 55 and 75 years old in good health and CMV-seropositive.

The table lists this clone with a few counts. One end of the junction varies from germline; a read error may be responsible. The chain's CDR3 is CASSLGDREINEQFF. For the CDR3, the DNA is TGCGCCAGCAGTTTGGGCGACAGGGAGATAAATGAGCAGTTCTTC. The V and J genes are TRBV5-1 and TRBJ2-1; 7 bases map to TRBD1. The CDR3 runs 15 residues. Germline values: CDR1 SGHRS, CDR2 YFSETQ.

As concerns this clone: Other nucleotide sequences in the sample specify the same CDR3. The CDR3 sequence is CASSLALAGVYNEQFF. CDR3 DNA sequence: TGTGCCAGCAGCTTAGCCTTAGCGGGGGTTTACAATGAGCAGTTCTTC. This chain links TRBV7-9 with TRBJ2-1; 9 bases map to TRBD2. The germline CDR1 and CDR2 sequences are SEHNR and FQNEAQ (reference sequence). This CDR3 comprises 16 residues. Germline trimming cut 0 bases from V and 4 bases from J; bases unmatched to any gene: 4.

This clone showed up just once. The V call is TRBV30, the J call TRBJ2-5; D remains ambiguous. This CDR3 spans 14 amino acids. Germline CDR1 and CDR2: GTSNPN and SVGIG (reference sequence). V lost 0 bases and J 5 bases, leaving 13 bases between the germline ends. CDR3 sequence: CAWSVGGSEETQYF. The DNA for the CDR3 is TGTGCCTGGAGTGTCGGCGGATCAGAGGAGACCCAGTACTTC.

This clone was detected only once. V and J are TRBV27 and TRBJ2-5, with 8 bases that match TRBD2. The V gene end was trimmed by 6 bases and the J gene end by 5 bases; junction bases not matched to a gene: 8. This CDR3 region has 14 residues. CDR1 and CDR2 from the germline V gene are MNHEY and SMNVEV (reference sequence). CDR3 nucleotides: TGTGCCAGCAGCCCCGGGAGGGCCAGGGAGACCCAGTACTTC. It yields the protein CASSPGRARETQYF.

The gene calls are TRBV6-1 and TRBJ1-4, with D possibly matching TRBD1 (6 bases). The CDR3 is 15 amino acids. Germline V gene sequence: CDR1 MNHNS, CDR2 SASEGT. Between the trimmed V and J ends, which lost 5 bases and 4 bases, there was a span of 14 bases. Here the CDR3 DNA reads TGTGCCAGCAGTTGGGGGCGGAGCAGTAATGAAAAACTGTTTTTT. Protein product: CASSWGRSSNEKLFF.

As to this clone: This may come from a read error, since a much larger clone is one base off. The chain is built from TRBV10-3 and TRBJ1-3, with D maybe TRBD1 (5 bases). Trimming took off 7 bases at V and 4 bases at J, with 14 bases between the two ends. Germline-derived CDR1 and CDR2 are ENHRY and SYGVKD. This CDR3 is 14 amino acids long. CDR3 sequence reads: CAITMGLQGNTIYF. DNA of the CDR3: TGTGCCATCACAATGGGACTACAGGGAAACACCATATATTTT.

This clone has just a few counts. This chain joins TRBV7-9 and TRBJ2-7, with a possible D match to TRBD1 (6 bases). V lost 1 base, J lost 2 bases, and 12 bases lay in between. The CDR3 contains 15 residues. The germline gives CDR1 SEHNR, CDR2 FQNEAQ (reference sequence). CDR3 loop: CASSLEGGRAYEQYF. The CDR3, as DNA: TGTGCCAGCAGCTTAGAAGGGGGTCGTGCCTACGAGCAGTACTTC.

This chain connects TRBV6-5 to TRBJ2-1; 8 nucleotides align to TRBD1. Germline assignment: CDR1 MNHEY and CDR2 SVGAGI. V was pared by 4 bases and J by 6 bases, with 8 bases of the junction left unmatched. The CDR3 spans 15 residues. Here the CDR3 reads CASSSPKTGANEQFF. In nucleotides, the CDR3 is TGTGCCAGCAGTTCCCCAAAGACAGGGGCCAATGAGCAGTTCTTC.

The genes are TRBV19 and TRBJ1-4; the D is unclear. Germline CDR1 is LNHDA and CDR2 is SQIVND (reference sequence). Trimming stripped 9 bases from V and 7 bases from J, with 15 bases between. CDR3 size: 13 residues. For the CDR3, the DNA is TGTGCCAGCCACCCGATCGGGAGTGAAAAACTGTTTTTT. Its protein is CASHPIGSEKLFF.